The sequence of this T cell receptor beta chain was determined in a study of shared clonotypes between healthy human individuals. Study context: CD4 naive cells filled three plates per donor, CD4 memory three, CD8 naive two and CD8 memory one.

The V and J ends lost 3 bases and 5 bases, in that order; junction bases with no gene match: 5. CDR3 length equals 15 residues. CDR1 SGHNT and CDR2 YYREEE come from the germline V gene (reference sequence). With regard to this clone: What it recognizes is unknown.

Whole-study findings and limits: Larger estimated richness was generally recorded for naive subsets relative to memory subsets.

Cells designated naive CD8 were CD45RO-negative and were positively selected for CCR7, with terminally differentiated effector memory CD45RA+ cells excluded. For sorted subsets, approximately 0.2 ug DNA per replicate equaled about 30,000 T cell genomes. Per the original methods: ImmunoSEQ supplied junction-only sequences lacking quality scores, so filtering was different. The assay was immunoSEQ multiplex PCR, and TCRdb's table has in-frame clones only and misses some. V and J calls and clone size come straight from that table; D and trimming were deduced from the DNA. Counted here are 500,000 to 700,000 clones, approximately 95% occurring once; the ten biggest clones make up approximately 0.11%.

Sequencing input: naive CD8+ T cells sorted from blood. The genes are TRBV5-4 and TRBJ1-4; TRBD1 aligns across 9 bases. This clonotype was obtained from a woman aged 25-40 years in good health. The CDR3 loop is CASSYGQGLNEKLFF. In nucleotides, the CDR3 is TGTGCCAGCAGCTATGGACAGGGGCTGAATGAAAAACTGTTTTTT.